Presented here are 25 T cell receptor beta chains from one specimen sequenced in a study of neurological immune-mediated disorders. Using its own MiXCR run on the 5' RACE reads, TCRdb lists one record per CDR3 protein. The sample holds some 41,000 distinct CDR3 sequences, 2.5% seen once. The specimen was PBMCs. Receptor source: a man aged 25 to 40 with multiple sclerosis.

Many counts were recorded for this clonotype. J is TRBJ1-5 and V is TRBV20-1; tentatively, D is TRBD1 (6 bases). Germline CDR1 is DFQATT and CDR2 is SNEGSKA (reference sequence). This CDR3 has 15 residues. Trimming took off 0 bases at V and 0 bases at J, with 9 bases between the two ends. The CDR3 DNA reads TGCAGTGCTAGAGACCGGACAGCTAGCAATCAGCCCCAGCATTTT. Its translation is CSARDRTASNQPQHF.

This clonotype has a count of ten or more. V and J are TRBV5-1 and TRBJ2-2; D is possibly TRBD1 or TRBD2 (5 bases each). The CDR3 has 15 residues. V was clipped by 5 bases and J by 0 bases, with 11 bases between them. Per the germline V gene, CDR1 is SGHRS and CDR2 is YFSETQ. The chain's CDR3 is CASRSGTTNTGELFF. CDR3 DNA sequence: TGCGCCAGCAGATCCGGGACGACGAACACCGGGGAGCTGTTTTTT. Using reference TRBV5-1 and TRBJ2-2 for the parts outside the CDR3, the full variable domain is KAGVTQTPRYLIKTRGQQVTLSCSPISGHRSVSWYQQTPGQGLQFLFEYFSETQRNKGNFPGRFSGRQFSNSRSEMNVSTLELGDSALYLCASRSGTTNTGELFFGEGSRLTVL.

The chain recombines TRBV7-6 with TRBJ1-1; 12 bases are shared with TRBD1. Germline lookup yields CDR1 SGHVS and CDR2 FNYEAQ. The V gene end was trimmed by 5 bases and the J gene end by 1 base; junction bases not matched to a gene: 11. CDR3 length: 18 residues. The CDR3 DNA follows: TGTGCCAGCAGCCAAACCGGGACAGGGGGCCGAGGGAACACTGAAGCTTTCTTT. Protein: CASSQTGTGGRGNTEAFF.

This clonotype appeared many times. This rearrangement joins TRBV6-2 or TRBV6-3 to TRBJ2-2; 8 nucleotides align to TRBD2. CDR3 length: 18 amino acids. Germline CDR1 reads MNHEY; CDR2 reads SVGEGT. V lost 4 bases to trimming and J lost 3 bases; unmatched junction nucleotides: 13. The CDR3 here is CASSSRAGRAGDTGELFF. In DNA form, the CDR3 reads TGTGCCAGCAGTTCCCGGGCCGGGAGGGCCGGTGACACCGGGGAGCTGTTTTTT.

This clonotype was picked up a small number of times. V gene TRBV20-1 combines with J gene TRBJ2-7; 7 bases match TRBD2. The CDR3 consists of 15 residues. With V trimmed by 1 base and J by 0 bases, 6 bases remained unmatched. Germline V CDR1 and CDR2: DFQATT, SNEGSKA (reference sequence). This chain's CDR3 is CSARALTSASYEQYF. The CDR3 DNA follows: TGCAGTGCTAGAGCGCTCACTAGCGCCTCCTACGAGCAGTACTTC.

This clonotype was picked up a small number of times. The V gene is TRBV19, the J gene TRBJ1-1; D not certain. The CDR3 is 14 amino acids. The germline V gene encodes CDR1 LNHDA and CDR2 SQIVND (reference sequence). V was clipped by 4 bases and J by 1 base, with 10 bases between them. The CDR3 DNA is TGTGCCAGTAGTAAGGAGACATCGAACACTGAAGCTTTCTTT. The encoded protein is CASSKETSNTEAFF. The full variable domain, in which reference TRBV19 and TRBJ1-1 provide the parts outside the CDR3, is DGGITQSPKYLFRKEGQNVTLSCEQNLNHDAMYWYRQDPGQGLRLIYYSQIVNDFQKGDIAEGYSVSREKKESFPLTVTSAQKNPTAFYLCASSKETSNTEAFFGQGTRLTVV.

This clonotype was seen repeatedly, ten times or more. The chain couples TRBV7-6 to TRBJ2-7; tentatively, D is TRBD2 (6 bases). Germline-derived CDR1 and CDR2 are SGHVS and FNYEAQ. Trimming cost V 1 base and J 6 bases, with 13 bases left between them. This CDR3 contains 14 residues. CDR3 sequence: CASSLGDSRGEQYF. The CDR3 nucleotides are TGTGCCAGCAGCTTAGGGGACTCGAGGGGCGAGCAGTACTTC.

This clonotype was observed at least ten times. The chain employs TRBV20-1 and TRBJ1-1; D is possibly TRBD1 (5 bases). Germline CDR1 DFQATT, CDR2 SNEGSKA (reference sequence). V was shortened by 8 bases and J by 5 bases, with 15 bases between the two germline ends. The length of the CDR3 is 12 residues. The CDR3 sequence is CSPWVGETEAFF. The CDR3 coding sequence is TGCAGTCCTTGGGTGGGGGAAACTGAAGCTTTCTTT.

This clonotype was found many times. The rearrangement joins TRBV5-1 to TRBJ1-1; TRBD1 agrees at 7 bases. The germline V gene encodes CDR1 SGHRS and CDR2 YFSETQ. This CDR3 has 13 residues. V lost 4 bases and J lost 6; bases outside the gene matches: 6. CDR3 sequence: CASSPRQGSEAFF. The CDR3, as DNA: TGCGCCAGCAGCCCGCGACAGGGTTCTGAAGCTTTCTTT. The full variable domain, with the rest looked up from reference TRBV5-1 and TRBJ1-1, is KAGVTQTPRYLIKTRGQQVTLSCSPISGHRSVSWYQQTPGQGLQFLFEYFSETQRNKGNFPGRFSGRQFSNSRSEMNVSTLELGDSALYLCASSPRQGSEAFFGQGTRLTVV.

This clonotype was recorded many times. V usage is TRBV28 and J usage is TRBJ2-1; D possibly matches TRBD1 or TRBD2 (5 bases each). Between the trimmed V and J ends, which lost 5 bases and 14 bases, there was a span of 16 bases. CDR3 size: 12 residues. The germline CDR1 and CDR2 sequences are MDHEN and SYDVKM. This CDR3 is CASSLIRERKFF. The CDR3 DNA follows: TGTGCCAGCAGTCTTATCAGGGAGCGCAAGTTCTTC.

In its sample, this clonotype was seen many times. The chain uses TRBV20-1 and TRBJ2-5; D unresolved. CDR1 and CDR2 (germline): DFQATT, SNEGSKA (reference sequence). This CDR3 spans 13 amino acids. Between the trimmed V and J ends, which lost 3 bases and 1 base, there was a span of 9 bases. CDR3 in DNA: TGCAGTGCTAGCTCTAACGTCCAAGAGACCCAGTACTTC. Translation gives CSASSNVQETQYF.

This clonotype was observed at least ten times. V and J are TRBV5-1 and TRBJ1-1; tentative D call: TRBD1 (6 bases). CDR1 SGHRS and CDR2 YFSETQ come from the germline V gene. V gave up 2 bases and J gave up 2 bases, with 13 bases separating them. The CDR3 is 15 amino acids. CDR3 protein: CASSLVGGGNTEAFF. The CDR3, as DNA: TGCGCCAGCAGCTTAGTTGGGGGCGGCAACACTGAAGCTTTCTTT.

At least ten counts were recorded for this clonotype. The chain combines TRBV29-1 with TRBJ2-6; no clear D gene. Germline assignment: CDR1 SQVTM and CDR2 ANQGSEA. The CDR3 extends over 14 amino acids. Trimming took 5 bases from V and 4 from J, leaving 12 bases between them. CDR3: CSVLGATGANVLTF. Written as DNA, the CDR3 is TGCAGCGTTCTAGGTGCAACAGGGGCCAACGTCCTGACTTTC.

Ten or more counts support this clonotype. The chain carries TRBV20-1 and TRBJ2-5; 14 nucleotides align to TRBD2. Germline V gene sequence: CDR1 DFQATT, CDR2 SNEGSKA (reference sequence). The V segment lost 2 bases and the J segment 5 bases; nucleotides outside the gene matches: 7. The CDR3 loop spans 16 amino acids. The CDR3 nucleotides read TGCAGTGCTAGAAGAGGACTAGCGGGAGGCAAGGAGACCCAGTACTTC. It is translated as CSARRGLAGGKETQYF.

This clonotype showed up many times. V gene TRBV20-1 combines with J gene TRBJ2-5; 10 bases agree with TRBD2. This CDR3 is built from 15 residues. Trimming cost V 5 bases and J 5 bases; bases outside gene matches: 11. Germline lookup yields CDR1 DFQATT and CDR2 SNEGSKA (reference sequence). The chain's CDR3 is CSAPRTSGAWETQYF. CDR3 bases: TGCAGTGCTCCCCGTACTAGCGGGGCTTGGGAGACCCAGTACTTC.

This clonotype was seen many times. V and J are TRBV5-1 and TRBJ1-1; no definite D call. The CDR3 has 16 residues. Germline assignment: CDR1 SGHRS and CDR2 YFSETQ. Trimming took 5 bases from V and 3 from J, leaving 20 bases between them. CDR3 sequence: CASSLDPPTGDTEAFF. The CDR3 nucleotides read TGCGCCAGCAGTCTGGACCCCCCGACGGGAGACACTGAAGCTTTCTTT.

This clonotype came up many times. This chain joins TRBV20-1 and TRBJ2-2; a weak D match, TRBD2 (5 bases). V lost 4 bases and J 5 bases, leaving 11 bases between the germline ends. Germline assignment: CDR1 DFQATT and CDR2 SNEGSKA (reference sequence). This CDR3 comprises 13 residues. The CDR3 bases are TGCAGTGCTATGAGGGCTTCTACCGGGGAGCTGTTTTTT. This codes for CSAMRASTGELFF.

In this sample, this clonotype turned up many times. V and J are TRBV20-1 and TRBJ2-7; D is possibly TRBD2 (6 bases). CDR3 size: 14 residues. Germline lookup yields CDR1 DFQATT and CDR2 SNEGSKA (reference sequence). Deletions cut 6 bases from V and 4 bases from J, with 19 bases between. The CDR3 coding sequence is TGCAGTGCAAGCACTCGGGAGTTTCCTTACGAGCAGTACTTC. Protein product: CSASTREFPYEQYF.

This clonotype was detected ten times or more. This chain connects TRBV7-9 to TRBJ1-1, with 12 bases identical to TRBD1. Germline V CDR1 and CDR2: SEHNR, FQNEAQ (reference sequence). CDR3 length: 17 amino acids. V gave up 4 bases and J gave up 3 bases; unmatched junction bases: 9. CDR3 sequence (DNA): TGTGCCAGCAGCTCCGTCCCGGGACAGGGGGCGGACACTGAAGCTTTCTTT. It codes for CASSSVPGQGADTEAFF.

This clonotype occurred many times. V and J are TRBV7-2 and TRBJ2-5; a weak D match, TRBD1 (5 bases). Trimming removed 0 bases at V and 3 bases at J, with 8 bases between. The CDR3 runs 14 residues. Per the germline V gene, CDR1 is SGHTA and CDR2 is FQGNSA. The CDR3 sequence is CASSLAGLKETQYF. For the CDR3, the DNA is TGTGCCAGCAGCTTAGCGGGGCTGAAAGAGACCCAGTACTTC.

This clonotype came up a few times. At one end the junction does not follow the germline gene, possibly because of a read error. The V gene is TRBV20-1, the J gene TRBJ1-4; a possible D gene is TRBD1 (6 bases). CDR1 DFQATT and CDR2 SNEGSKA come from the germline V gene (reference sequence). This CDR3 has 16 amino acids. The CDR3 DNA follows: TGCAGTGCTAGAGACGCAGGGGCCGCAACTAATGAAACACTGTTTTTT. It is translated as CSARDAGAATNETLFF.

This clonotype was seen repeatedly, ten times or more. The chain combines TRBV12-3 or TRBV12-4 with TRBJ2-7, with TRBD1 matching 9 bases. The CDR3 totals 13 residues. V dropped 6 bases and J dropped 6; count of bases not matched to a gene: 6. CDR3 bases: TGTGCCAGCAGGAGGGGACAGGGTAGCGAGCAGTACTTC. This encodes CASRRGQGSEQYF.

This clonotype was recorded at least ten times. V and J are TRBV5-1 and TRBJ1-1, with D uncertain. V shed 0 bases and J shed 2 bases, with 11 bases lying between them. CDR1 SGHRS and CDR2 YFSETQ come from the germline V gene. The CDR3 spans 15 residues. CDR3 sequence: CASSLGTWENTEAFF. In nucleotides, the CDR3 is TGCGCCAGCAGCTTGGGTACGTGGGAAAACACTGAAGCTTTCTTT.

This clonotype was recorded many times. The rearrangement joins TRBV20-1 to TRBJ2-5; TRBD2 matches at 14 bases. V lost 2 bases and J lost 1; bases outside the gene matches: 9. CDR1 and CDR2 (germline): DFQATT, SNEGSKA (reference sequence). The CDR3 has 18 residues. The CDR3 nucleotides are TGCAGTGCTAGATCTCCGCGACTAGCGGGAGGGCCCCAAGAGACCCAGTACTTC. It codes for CSARSPRLAGGPQETQYF.

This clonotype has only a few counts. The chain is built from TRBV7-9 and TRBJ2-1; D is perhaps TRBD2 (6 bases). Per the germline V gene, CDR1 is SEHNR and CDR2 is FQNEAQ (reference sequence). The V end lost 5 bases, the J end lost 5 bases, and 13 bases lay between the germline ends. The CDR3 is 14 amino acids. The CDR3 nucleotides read TGTGCCAGCAGCCCCCGGACTATGGACAATGAGCAGTTCTTC. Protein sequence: CASSPRTMDNEQFF. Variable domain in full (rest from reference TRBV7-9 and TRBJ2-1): DTGVSQNPRHKITKRGQNVTFRCDPISEHNRLYWYRQTLGQGPEFLTYFQNEAQLEKSRLLSDRFSAERPKGSFSTLEIQRTEQGDSAMYLCASSPRTMDNEQFFGPGTRLTVL.